This T cell receptor beta chain was observed in a study of beta chain features in type 1 diabetes. Whole-study results and caveats: Here, the possible influence of HLA type (on TCRB rearrangement) remained unresolved.

Worth noting for this clone: What it recognizes is unknown.

The sequenced template was cDNA made from the entire isolated RNA. The assay was immunoSEQ multiplex PCR, and TCRdb's table has in-frame clones only and misses some. Altogether 330,000 or so clones are present, 15% to 20% being singletons, with the ten largest covering 0.044%. The CDR3 contains 13 residues. Germline CDR1 LGHNA, CDR2 YSLEER. Trimming shortened V by 4 bases and J by 7 bases, and 10 bases separated the two germline ends. This clonotype was obtained from a woman younger than 35 in good health. The sequenced sample consisted of naive CD4+ T cells from blood. This chain links TRBV4-3 with TRBJ2-2; a weak D match, TRBD2 (7 bases). In nucleotides, the CDR3 is TGCGCCAGCAGCCGGGAGGGGGTCGGGGAGCTGTTTTTT. Protein: CASSREGVGELFF.